These 22 T cell receptor beta chains were sequenced from one sample in a study of blood T cells in healthy people across ages. Then a second PCR, running about 6 to 12 cycles, was carried out with a sample-barcoded 5' primer and a J-beta primer mix. TCRdb reprocessed the 5' RACE reads via MiXCR and lists one record per CDR3 protein. The sample has about 640,000 distinct CDR3 sequences, 45% to 65% seen once; the top ten hold 30% to 45%. The sequencing sample was made of blood. The receptors here all came from a man aged 55-75 years in good health.

This clonotype was seen a few times. In nucleotides, the CDR3 is TGCAGTGCTAGATCGGGGAGCGAAAAACTGTTTTTT. The encoded protein is CSARSGSEKLFF. The chain carries TRBV20-1 and TRBJ1-4; unclear D gene. The V end was cut by 2 bases, the J end by 8 bases, with 9 bases between. This CDR3 has 12 residues. CDR1 and CDR2 (germline): DFQATT, SNEGSKA (reference sequence).

The J gene is TRBJ2-7, the V gene TRBV7-9; no clear D. Trimming shortened V by 6 bases and J by 2 bases, and 14 bases separated the two germline ends. The CDR3 extends over 14 amino acids. Germline V gene data show CDR1 as SEHNR and CDR2 as FQNEAQ (reference sequence). CDR3 sequence reads: CASSPSIPAYEQYF. CDR3 DNA: TGTGCCAGCAGTCCTTCTATCCCGGCCTACGAGCAGTACTTC.

The V and J genes are TRBV20-1 and TRBJ2-7; tentatively, D is TRBD1 (5 bases). The CDR3 runs 15 residues. Deletions cut 0 bases from V and 0 bases from J, with 12 bases between. Germline V lookup: CDR1 DFQATT, CDR2 SNEGSKA (reference sequence). This CDR3 reads CSARDPRVSSYEQYF. Here the CDR3 DNA reads TGCAGTGCTAGAGACCCCAGGGTAAGCTCCTACGAGCAGTACTTC.

The J gene is TRBJ1-1, the V gene TRBV29-1; D is perhaps TRBD1 (6 bases). The V gene's germline CDR1 is SQVTM and CDR2 ANQGSEA. The CDR3 sequence is 11 residues long. Deletions cut 6 bases from V and 1 base from J, with 6 bases between. The CDR3 reads CSVRGNTEAFF. The CDR3 nucleotides are TGCAGCGTCAGGGGGAACACTGAAGCTTTCTTT.

The chain has TRBV6-5 and TRBJ2-1; 11 nucleotides match TRBD2. V lost 6 bases and J lost 5; bases outside the gene matches: 9. Germline V gene sequence: CDR1 MNHEY, CDR2 SVGAGI. This CDR3 comprises 16 residues. CDR3 amino acids: CASRRFTSGGHNEQFF. The CDR3 nucleotides are TGTGCCAGCAGACGCTTTACTAGCGGGGGCCACAATGAGCAGTTCTTC.

The chain couples TRBV5-1 to TRBJ1-2; possibly TRBD1 for D (5 bases). Germline V gene sequence: CDR1 SGHRS, CDR2 YFSETQ. V shed 0 bases and J shed 4 bases, with 16 bases lying between them. The length of the CDR3 is 16 residues. CDR3 DNA: TGCGCCAGCAGCTTGGCCCCGATGACAGTGTCCTATGGCTACACCTTC. Amino acid sequence: CASSLAPMTVSYGYTF.

The genes are TRBV2 and TRBJ2-1, with D perhaps matching TRBD1 (5 bases). Germline CDR1 and CDR2: SNHLY and FYNNEI. The CDR3 runs 14 residues. V lost 2 bases, J lost 4 bases, and 9 bases lay in between. The CDR3 nucleotides are TGTGCCAGCAGTGAACAGGGTGGGTACAATGAGCAGTTCTTC. Translation gives CASSEQGGYNEQFF.

The table lists this clonotype with a few counts. This chain links TRBV29-1 with TRBJ1-2; D remains ambiguous. This CDR3 has 12 amino acids. Germline CDR1 is SQVTM and CDR2 is ANQGSEA. With 3 bases removed from V and 4 bases from J, the gap between germline ends came to 9 bases. The CDR3 DNA follows: TGCAGCGTTGAGTGGTGGGGCTATGGCTACACCTTC. This gives the protein CSVEWWGYGYTF.

This clonotype was found many times. The chain combines TRBV20-1 with TRBJ2-1; 7 bases are a match to TRBD2. Germline V gives CDR1 DFQATT, CDR2 SNEGSKA (reference sequence). V lost 4 bases and J lost 9; bases outside the gene matches: 12. There are 14 residues in the CDR3. The CDR3 protein is CSATKASGVAEQFF. The DNA of the CDR3 is TGCAGTGCTACAAAGGCCAGCGGGGTGGCTGAGCAGTTCTTC.

The chain is built from TRBV5-4 and TRBJ2-2; unclear D gene. The V gene lost 0 bases and the J gene lost 7 bases, with 7 bases spanning the gap. The CDR3 totals 13 residues. Looked up from germline, CDR1 is SGHNT and CDR2 is YYREEE (reference sequence). The CDR3 DNA is TGTGCCAGCAGCTTGGGCGAGCACGGGGAGCTGTTTTTT. Translating it yields CASSLGEHGELFF.

This clonotype was detected a few times. J is TRBJ2-7 and V is TRBV28; TRBD2 aligns across 7 bases. This CDR3 region has 14 residues. Unmatched junction bases numbered 7, after V lost 6 bases and J lost 2 bases. CDR1 and CDR2 (germline): MDHEN, SYDVKM. CDR3 sequence reads: CASSRGDGPYEQYF. CDR3 bases: TGTGCCAGCAGCCGGGGGGACGGACCCTACGAGCAGTACTTC. The full variable domain, its missing parts supplied by reference TRBV28 and TRBJ2-7, is DVKVTQSSRYLVKRTGEKVFLECVQDMDHENMFWYRQDPGLGLRLIYFSYDVKMKEKGDIPEGYSVSREKKERFSLILESASTNQTSMYLCASSRGDGPYEQYFGPGTRLTVT.

V usage is TRBV10-1 and J usage is TRBJ2-5, with D perhaps TRBD1 (6 bases). TRBJ2-7 matches the DNA end more closely, so the J call is doubtful. Germline CDR1 WNHNN, CDR2 SYGVQD (reference sequence). The CDR3 runs 14 residues. Written as DNA, the CDR3 is TGCGCCAGCAGTGAGTCTCCAGGGGCCCACGAGCAGTACTTC. Its protein is CASSESPGAHEQYF.

Of note for this clonotype: An end of the junction does not agree with germline; a read error may underlie this. This chain links TRBV20-1 with TRBJ2-1; tentatively, D is TRBD1 (5 bases). Germline V gives CDR1 DFQATT, CDR2 SNEGSKA (reference sequence). The CDR3 sequence is 13 residues long. The CDR3 here is CSARGQPYNGQFF. The CDR3 nucleotides read TGCAGTGCTAGGGGGCAGCCCTACAATGGGCAGTTCTTC.

The chain employs TRBV2 and TRBJ1-4; 7 bases are shared with TRBD1. The CDR3 extends over 14 amino acids. V was pared by 7 bases and J by 4 bases, with 6 bases of the junction left unmatched. Germline V lookup: CDR1 SNHLY, CDR2 FYNNEI. The CDR3 here is CASKTGTDNEKLFF. CDR3 DNA sequence: TGTGCCAGCAAGACCGGGACAGATAATGAAAAACTGTTTTTT.

This chain joins TRBV5-1 and TRBJ2-3, with unresolved D. The CDR3 consists of 14 residues. Germline lookup yields CDR1 SGHRS and CDR2 YFSETQ. Trimming removed 0 bases at V and 2 bases at J, with 7 bases between. CDR3 protein: CASSLDPLTDTQYF. CDR3 sequence (DNA): TGCGCCAGCAGCTTGGACCCCCTCACAGATACGCAGTATTTT.

This rearrangement joins TRBV5-1 to TRBJ2-5, with TRBD2 matching over 11 bases. The V segment lost 0 bases and the J segment 1 base; nucleotides outside the gene matches: 5. CDR3 length: 17 residues. Germline CDR1 reads SGHRS; CDR2 reads YFSETQ. In nucleotides, the CDR3 is TGCGCCAGCAGCTTGGGGCTAGCGGGGGGCACCCAAGAGACCCAGTACTTC. Its translation: CASSLGLAGGTQETQYF.

This rearrangement joins TRBV3-1 to TRBJ2-2; 12 bases match TRBD2. The CDR3 extends over 17 amino acids. The ends lost 6 bases at V and 2 bases at J; junction bases unmatched: 7. CDR1 and CDR2 from the germline V gene are LGHDT and YNNKEL (reference sequence). The CDR3 region has the DNA TGTGCCAGCAGTCGACTAGCGGGGGACCTCAACACCGGGGAGCTGTTTTTT. It specifies CASSRLAGDLNTGELFF.

The rearrangement uses TRBV9 and TRBJ1-1; no clear D gene. V was pared by 0 bases and J by 3 bases, with 6 bases between. The CDR3 is made up of 13 amino acids. The germline V gene encodes CDR1 SGDLS and CDR2 YYNGEE. The CDR3 loop is CASSVARYTEAFF. The CDR3 DNA is TGTGCCAGCAGCGTAGCTAGGTACACTGAAGCTTTCTTT.

The chain is built from TRBV4-1 and TRBJ2-7; 8 bases fit TRBD2. Germline values: CDR1 MGHRA, CDR2 YSYEKL. After removal of 4 bases from V and 3 bases from J, the junction contained 8 bases not matched to a gene. CDR3 length: 15 amino acids. Here the CDR3 DNA reads TGCGCCAGCAGCCTCCGGACTAGCTGGGACTACGAGCAGTACTTC. Protein product: CASSLRTSWDYEQYF.

The chain combines TRBV18 with TRBJ1-1; D might be TRBD1 (5 bases). Germline lookup yields CDR1 KGHSH and CDR2 LQKENI. Trimming removed 6 bases at V and 10 bases at J, with 15 bases between. The CDR3 sequence is 12 residues long. CDR3 sequence reads: CASSALGGGAFF. In DNA form, the CDR3 reads TGTGCCAGCTCGGCACTTGGCGGGGGAGCTTTCTTT.

This sequence joins TRBV20-1 and TRBJ2-5; possibly TRBD1 for D (5 bases). V lost 7 bases and J lost 1, with 7 bases in between. The CDR3 is made up of 11 amino acids. Looked up from germline, CDR1 is DFQATT and CDR2 is SNEGSKA (reference sequence). CDR3 in amino acids: CSGGPQETQYF. CDR3 sequence (DNA): TGCAGTGGGGGCCCCCAAGAGACCCAGTACTTC.

V and J are TRBV20-1 and TRBJ2-7; D call uncertain. The CDR3 is 12 amino acids. V lost 0 bases, J lost 2 bases, and 5 bases lay in between. Germline V gene lookup returns CDR1 DFQATT and CDR2 SNEGSKA (reference sequence). CDR3 bases: TGCAGTGCTAGAGAAGCAGCCTACGAGCAGTACTTC. Its protein product is CSAREAAYEQYF.